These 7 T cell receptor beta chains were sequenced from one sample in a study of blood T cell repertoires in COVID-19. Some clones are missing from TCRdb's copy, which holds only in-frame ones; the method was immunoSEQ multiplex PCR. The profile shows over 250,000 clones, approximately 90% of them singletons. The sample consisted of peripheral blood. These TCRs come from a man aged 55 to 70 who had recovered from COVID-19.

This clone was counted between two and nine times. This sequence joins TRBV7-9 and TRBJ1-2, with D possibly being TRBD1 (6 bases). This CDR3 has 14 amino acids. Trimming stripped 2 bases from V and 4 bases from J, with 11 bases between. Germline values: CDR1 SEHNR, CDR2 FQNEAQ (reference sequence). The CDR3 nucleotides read TGTGCCAGCAGCTTATCCAGGGGCCCCTATGGCTACACCTTC. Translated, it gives CASSLSRGPYGYTF.

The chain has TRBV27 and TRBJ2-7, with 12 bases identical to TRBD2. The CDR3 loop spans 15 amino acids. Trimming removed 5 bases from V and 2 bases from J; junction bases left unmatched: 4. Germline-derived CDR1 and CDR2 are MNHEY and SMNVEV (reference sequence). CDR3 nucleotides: TGTGCCAGCAGTCCCGCTAGCGGGGGGGCCTACGAGCAGTACTTC. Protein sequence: CASSPASGGAYEQYF.

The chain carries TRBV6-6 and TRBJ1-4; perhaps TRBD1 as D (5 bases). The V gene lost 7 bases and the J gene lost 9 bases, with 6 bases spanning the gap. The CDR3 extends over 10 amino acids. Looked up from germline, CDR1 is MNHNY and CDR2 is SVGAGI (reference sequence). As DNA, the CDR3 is TGTGCCAGCAAGGGGCAAAAACTGTTTTTT. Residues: CASKGQKLFF.

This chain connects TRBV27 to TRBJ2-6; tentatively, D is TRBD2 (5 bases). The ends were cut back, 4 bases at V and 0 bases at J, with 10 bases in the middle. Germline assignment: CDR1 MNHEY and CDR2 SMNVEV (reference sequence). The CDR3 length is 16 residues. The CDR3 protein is CASSWRAYSGANVLTF. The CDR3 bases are TGTGCCAGCAGTTGGCGGGCCTACTCTGGGGCCAACGTCCTGACTTTC.

CDR3 bases: TGCGCCAGCAGCTTGAGGGACAGGGTACCCCACGAGCAGTACTTC. It encodes CASSLRDRVPHEQYF. The genes are TRBV5-1 and TRBJ2-7; 9 nucleotides line up with TRBD1. V dropped 1 base and J dropped 5; count of bases not matched to a gene: 7. Germline CDR1 and CDR2: SGHRS and YFSETQ. CDR3 length equals 15 residues.

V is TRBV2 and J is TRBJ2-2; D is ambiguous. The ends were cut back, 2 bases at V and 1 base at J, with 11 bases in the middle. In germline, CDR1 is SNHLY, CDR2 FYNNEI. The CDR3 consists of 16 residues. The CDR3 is CASSEWSSLNTGELFF. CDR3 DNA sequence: TGTGCCAGCAGTGAATGGAGTAGCCTGAACACCGGGGAGCTGTTTTTT.

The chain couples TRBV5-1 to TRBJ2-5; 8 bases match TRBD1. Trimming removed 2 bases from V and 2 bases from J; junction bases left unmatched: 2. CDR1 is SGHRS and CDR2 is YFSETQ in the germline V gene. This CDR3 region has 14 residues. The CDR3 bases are TGCGCCAGCAGCTTTACAGGGGGTCAAGAGACCCAGTACTTC. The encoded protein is CASSFTGGQETQYF.